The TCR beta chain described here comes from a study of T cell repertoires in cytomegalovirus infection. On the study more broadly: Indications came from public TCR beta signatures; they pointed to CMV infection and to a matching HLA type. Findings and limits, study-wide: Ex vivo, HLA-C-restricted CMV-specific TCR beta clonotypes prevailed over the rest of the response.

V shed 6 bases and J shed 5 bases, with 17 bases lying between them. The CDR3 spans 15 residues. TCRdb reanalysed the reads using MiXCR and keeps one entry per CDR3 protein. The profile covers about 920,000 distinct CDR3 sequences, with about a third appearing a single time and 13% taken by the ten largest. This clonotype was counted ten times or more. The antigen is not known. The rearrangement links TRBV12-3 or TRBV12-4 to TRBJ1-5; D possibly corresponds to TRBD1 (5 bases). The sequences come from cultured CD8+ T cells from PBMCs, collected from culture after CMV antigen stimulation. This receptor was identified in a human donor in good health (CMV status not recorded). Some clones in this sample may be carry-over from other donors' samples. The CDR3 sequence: CASRRSGRVDQPQHF. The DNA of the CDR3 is TGTGCCAGCAGGCGGAGTGGCAGGGTCGATCAGCCCCAGCATTTT.